These T cell receptor beta chains were read from a single sample in a study of immune evolution from preneoplasia to lung adenocarcinoma. This table comes from immunoSEQ multiplex PCR, and its TCRdb copy is limited to in-frame clones, with some not included. The sample shows 4,000 to 5,500 clones, roughly 80% of them seen only once. The sample comprised FFPE adjacent normal lung tissue. These receptors all come from a donor older than 65 with lung adenocarcinoma. The conserved cysteine and the conserved F or W are not part of the CDR3 here.

V gene | CDR3 protein
TRBV5-1 | ASSSRLAGPNEQY
TRBV30 | AWSPAGQPQH
TRBV12-5 | ASGSAGKSGIDEQF
TRBV7-3 | ASSQSGSTEAF
TRBV5-6 | ASSSLAGFRETQY
TRBV6-1 | ASSGRRWVYPDTQY
TRBV9 | ASSAPGLASNEQF
TRBV29-1 | SVEEGFTEAF
TRBV5-1 | ASSPRREGHTGELF
TRBV28 | ASSPRIRVYEQY
TRBV18 | ASSPEPENTEAF
TRBV18 | ASSSNGGASYEQY
TRBV27 | ASISLRDSNNEQF
TRBV29-1 | SVTYGLGNNQPQH
TRBV4-1 | ASSLQGAPTNEKLF
TRBV20-1 | GAREDYEQY
TRBV7-2 | ASSYTQDTEAF
TRBV4-2 | ASSQVGTGGEQY
TRBV13 | ASSFRDREFEAF
TRBV2 | ASRETSFNEKLF
TRBV15 | ATSSPGTHAYEQY
TRBV10-2 | ASLAVSKNIQY
TRBV11-2 | ASSPRGTSGFTDTQY
TRBV9 | ASTRTGNVNEQF
TRBV2 | ASLTPGQGYEQY
TRBV5-6 | ASSLGPRGETQY
TRBV29-1 | SVFPFPGKNIQY
TRBV5-1 | ASKVQGGEKETQY